The clone carrying this T cell receptor (beta chain) has only a few counts. TCRdb ran MiXCR on the 5' RACE reads and lists one entry per CDR3 protein. The table has some 200,000 distinct CDR3 sequences, around 3.1% seen once; the top ten hold under 3.5%. The record originates from a study of T cells after yellow fever vaccination. Trimming removed 0 bases at V and 0 bases at J, with 11 bases between. CDR1 and CDR2 (germline): SGHNT, YYREEE (reference sequence). The CDR3 sequence is 16 residues long. The clonotype was recovered from a man aged 18 to 30 who received the YFV17D yellow fever vaccine. This material consisted of CD4+ T cells sorted from PBMCs, taken 10 days after the yellow fever booster vaccination. The chain has TRBV5-4 and TRBJ2-3; D may be TRBD2 (6 bases). The CDR3: CASSLERVLSTDTQYF. The CDR3 DNA reads as TGTGCCAGCAGCTTGGAGCGGGTACTTAGCACAGATACGCAGTATTTT. The whole variable domain, remainder taken from reference TRBV5-4 and TRBJ2-3, is ETGVTQSPTHLIKTRGQQVTLRCSSQSGHNTVSWYQQALGQGPQFIFQYYREEENGRGNFPPRFSGLQFPNYSSELNVNALELDDSALYLCASSLERVLSTDTQYFGPGTRLTVL.